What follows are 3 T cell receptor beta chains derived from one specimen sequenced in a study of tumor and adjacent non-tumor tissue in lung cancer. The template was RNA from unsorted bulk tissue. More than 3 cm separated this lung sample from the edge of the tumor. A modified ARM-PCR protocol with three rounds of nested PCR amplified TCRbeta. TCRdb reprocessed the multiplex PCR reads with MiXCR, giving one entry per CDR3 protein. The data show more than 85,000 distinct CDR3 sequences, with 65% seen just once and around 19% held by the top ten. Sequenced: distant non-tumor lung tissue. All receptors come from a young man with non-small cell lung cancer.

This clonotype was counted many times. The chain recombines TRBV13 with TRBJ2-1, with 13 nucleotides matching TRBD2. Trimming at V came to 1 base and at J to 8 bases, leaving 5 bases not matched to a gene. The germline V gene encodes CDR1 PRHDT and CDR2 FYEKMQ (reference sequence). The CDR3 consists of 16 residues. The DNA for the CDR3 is TGTGCCAGCAGCTTAGTGAGGACTAGCGGGAGCGATGAGCAGTTCTTC. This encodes CASSLVRTSGSDEQFF. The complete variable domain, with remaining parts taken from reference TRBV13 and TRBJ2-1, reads AAGVIQSPRHLIKEKRETATLKCYPIPRHDTVYWYQQGPGQDPQFLISFYEKMQSDKGSIPDRFSAQQFSDYHSELNMSSLELGDSALYFCASSLVRTSGSDEQFFGPGTRLTVL.

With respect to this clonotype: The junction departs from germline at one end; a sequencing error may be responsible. CDR3 amino acids: CASIQIGGSYEHYF. The CDR3 nucleotides are TGTGCCAGCATTCAGATCGGGGGGTCCTACGAGCATTACTTC. The rearrangement links TRBV12-3 or TRBV12-4 to TRBJ2-7; 7 bases are shared with TRBD2. The CDR3 sequence is 14 residues long.

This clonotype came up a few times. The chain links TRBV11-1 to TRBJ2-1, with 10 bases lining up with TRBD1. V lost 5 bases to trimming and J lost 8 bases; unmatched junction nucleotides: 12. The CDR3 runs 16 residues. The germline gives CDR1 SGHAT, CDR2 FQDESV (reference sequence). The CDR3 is CASSPRRDRGRYEQFF. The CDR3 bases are TGTGCCAGCAGCCCGAGACGGGACAGGGGCCGATATGAGCAGTTCTTC.